This entry is about one T cell receptor (beta chain). These data belong to a study of regulatory T cells in long-lasting Graves disease. The CDR3 extends over 17 amino acids. The V gene's germline CDR1 is SNHLY and CDR2 FYNNEI. Trimming at V came to 6 bases and at J to 3 bases, leaving 6 bases not matched to a gene. Time point noted: newly diagnosed GD, antithyroid drugs for less than 3 months. After RNA was extracted from PBMCs, the TCR library was made from it. Both iRepertoire HTBI primers and Arm-PCR of CDR3 regions were used to build the TCR beta libraries. One entry per CDR3 protein results from TCRdb running MiXCR on the multiplex PCR reads. The profile shows fewer than 500,000 distinct CDR3 sequences, roughly 17% of them singletons. These data also formed part of another study, on T cells in Graves' hyperthyroidism and ophthalmopathy. That work contributes: For the diagnoses, clinical symptoms, serum thyroxine and TRAb, thyroid ultrasound and orbital computed tomography were used. A set of HTBI primers served as the primers for a first-round RT-PCR of the TCR CDR3. Most expanded thyroid clonotypes above 0.001 recurred in blood. Classification by a 13 V-J model distinguished ophthalmopathy from stable hyperthyroidism.

This clonotype originated in a man between 35 and 55 years old with Graves disease. This chain joins TRBV2 and TRBJ2-2; 14 bases line up with TRBD2. Sequences were derived from peripheral blood mononuclear cells (PBMCs), sampled at new diagnosis, from a patient treated with antithyroid drugs. CDR3 amino acids: CASRGLAGGAHTGELFF. The CDR3 coding sequence is TGTGCCAGCAGAGGACTAGCGGGAGGTGCCCACACCGGGGAGCTGTTTTTT.